This TCR beta chain was observed in a study of cytomegalovirus exposure and HLA in healthy donors. The PCR used 60 Vbeta and 13 Jbeta primers. This table comes from immunoSEQ multiplex PCR, and its TCRdb copy is limited to in-frame clones, with some not included. The repertoire has about 160,000 clones, around 74% of them found once; the top ten carry about 5.9%. Whole-study findings and limits: A later examination showed that TCR association rates differed by HLA locus, with DRB1 most and HLA-C fewest. The majority of TCR sequences were rare, yet some public TCRs appeared in many donors. Later analysis identified a missense DCLRE1C variant that was linked to TCR beta V- and J-gene trimming.

Note on this clone: What it binds is unknown.

The TCR comes from a man aged 50 to 59 in good health and CMV-seropositive. The sequenced material came from PBMCs.

CDR3 region: CASSRLAGPNEQFF. CDR3 DNA sequence: TGTGCCAGCTCACGACTAGCGGGACCCAATGAGCAGTTCTTC. This sequence joins TRBV18 and TRBJ2-1; 11 nucleotides line up with TRBD2. The CDR3 consists of 14 residues. Germline values: CDR1 KGHSH, CDR2 LQKENI. V lost 4 bases and J lost 6; bases outside the gene matches: 2. The variable domain in full, completed from reference TRBV18 and TRBJ2-1, reads NAGVMQNPRHLVRRRGQEARLRCSPMKGHSHVYWYRQLPEEGLKFMVYLQKENIIDESGMPKERFSAEFPKEGPSILRIQQVVRGDSAAYFCASSRLAGPNEQFFGPGTRLTVL.